This T cell receptor (beta chain) was recorded in a study of blood T cell repertoires in COVID-19. Study-wide context: Samples taken during acute and convalescent COVID-19 were collected in the United States, Italy and Spain. Nucleic acid was either cDNA or gDNA, and it came from T cells, B-cell-depleted T cells, or PBMCs.

In the original analysis: Researchers report that nucleated cell counts were estimated from reference gene primer amplification. Clones were read by immunoSEQ multiplex PCR, and TCRdb kept only the in-frame ones, dropping some. D and trimming were read from the DNA, whereas the V and J calls and clone size are those reported in that table. The sample contains 250,000 to 350,000 clones, around 87% of which appear only once. Between the trimmed V and J ends, which lost 3 bases and 2 bases, there was a span of 8 bases. Germline values: CDR1 SNHLY, CDR2 FYNNEI. The CDR3 is 13 residues long. Sequenced: peripheral blood. V gene TRBV2 combines with J gene TRBJ2-7; D possibly corresponds to TRBD1 (6 bases). This clonotype originated in a woman aged 45-65 years who had recovered from COVID-19. The CDR3 bases are TGTGCCAGCAGTGATTACAGGGCCTACGAGCAGTACTTC. The encoded protein is CASSDYRAYEQYF.